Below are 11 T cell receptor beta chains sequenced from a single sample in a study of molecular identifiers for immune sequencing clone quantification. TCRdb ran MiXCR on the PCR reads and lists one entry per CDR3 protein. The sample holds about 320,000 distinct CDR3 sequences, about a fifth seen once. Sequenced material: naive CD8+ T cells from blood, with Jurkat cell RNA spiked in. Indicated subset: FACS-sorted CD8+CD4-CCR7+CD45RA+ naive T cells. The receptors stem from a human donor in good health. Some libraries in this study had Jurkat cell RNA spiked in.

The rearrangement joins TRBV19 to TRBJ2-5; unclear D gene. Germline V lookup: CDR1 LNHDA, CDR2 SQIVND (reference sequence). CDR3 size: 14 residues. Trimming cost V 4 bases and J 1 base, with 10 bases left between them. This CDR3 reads CASSTSASQETQYF. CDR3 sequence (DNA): TGTGCCAGTAGTACTTCCGCCAGCCAAGAGACCCAGTACTTC.

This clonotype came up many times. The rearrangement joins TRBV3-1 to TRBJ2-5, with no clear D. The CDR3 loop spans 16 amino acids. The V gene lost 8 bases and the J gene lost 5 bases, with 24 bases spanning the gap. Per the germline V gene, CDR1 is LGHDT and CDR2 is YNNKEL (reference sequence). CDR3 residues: CASVPHGGPDRETQYF. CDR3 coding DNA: TGTGCCAGCGTGCCTCACGGTGGACCAGATCGGGAGACCCAGTACTTC.

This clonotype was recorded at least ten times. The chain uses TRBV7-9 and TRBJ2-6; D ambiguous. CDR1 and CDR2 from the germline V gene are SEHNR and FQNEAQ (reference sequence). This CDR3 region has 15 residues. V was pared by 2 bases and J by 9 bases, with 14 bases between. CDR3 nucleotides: TGTGCCAGCAGCTTAACCTTCGATCGCTACAACGTCCTGACTTTC. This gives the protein CASSLTFDRYNVLTF.

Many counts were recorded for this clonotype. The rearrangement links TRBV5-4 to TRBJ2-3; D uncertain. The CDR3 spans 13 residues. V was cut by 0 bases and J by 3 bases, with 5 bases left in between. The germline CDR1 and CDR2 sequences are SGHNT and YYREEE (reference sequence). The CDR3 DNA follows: TGTGCCAGCAGCTTGGCCAAGACAGATACGCAGTATTTT. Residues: CASSLAKTDTQYF.

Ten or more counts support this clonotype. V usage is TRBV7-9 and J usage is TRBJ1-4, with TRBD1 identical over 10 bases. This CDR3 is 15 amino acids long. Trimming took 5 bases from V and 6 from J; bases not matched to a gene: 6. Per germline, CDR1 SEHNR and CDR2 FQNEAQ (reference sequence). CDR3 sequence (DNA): TGTGCCAGCAGCCCTCGGGACAGGGGTCATGAAAAACTGTTTTTT. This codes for CASSPRDRGHEKLFF.

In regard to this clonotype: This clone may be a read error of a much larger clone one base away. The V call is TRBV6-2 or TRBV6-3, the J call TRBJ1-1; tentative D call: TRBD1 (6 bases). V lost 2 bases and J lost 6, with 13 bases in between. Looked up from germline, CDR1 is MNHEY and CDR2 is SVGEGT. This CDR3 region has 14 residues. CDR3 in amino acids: CASSYTGRRAEAFF. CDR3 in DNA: TGTGCCAGCAGTTACACAGGGCGGCGGGCTGAAGCTTTCTTT.

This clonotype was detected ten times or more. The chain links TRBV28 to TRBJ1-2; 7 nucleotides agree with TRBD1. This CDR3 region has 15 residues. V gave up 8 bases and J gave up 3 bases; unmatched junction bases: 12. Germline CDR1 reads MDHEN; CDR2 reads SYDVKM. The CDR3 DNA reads TGTGCCAGCTCCGACCCGACAGGGTCCGACTATGGCTACACCTTC. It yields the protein CASSDPTGSDYGYTF.

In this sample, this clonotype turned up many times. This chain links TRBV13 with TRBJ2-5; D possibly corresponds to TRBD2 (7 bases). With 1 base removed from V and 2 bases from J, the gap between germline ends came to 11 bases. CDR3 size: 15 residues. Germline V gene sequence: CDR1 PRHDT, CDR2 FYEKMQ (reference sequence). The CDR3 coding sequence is TGTGCCAGCAGCTTAGCGGGGGGCCTTCAAGAGACCCAGTACTTC. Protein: CASSLAGGLQETQYF.

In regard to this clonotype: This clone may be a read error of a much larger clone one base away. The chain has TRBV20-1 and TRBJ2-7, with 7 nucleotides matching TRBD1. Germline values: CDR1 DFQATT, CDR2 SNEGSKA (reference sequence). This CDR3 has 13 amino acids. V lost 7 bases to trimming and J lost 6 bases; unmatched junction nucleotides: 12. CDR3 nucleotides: TGCAGTGTCAGGGGGTCAGCCACCTGCGAGCAGTACTTC. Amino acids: CSVRGSATCEQYF.

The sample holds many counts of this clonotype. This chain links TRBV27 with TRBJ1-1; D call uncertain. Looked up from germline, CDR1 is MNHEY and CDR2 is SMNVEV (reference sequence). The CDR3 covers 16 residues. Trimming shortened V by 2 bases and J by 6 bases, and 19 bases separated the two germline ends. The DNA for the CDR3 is TGTGCCAGCAGTTTAAAATCTATTGTAGGGTTATCTGAAGCTTTCTTT. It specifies CASSLKSIVGLSEAFF.

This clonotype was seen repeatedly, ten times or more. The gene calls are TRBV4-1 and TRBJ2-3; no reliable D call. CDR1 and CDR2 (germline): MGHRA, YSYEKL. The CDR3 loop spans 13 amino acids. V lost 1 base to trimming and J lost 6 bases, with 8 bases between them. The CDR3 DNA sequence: TGCGCCAGCAGCCAAGCCCTCGTGGATACGCAGTATTTT. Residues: CASSQALVDTQYF.